One TCR beta chain is described in this entry. The antigen is not known. This sample is drawn from a study of T-cell memory formation after mild COVID-19. Study observations and caveats: The main location of contracting CD4+ clones was CM and EM, and that of contracting CD8+ clones was EMRA. CD4+ bias marked clones expanding day 15 to 37, unlike balanced contracting clones.

TCRalpha and TCRbeta libraries used 5'RACE with constant-segment primers and UMIs. TCRdb reprocessed the 5' RACE reads with MiXCR, giving one entry per CDR3 protein. The table has about 240,000 distinct CDR3 sequences, over 9% seen once; the top ten hold around 21%. This TCR was recovered from a man younger than 30 who had mild COVID-19 (a few samples of this study predate the infection). Cell type and time point are not known. The sequencing sample was made of PBMCs or a T cell subset sorted from them (not recorded which).

CDR3 sequence reads: CASTEAVEQFF. The CDR3 region has the DNA TGTGCCAGCACAGAGGCCGTCGAGCAGTTCTTC. The rearrangement links TRBV7-8 to TRBJ2-1; D ambiguous. The CDR3 runs to 11 residues. The germline V gene has CDR1 SGHVS and CDR2 FQNEAQ. V lost 7 bases to trimming and J lost 10 bases, with 11 bases between them.